This T cell receptor (beta chain) was sequenced in a study of early T cells in non-severe SARS-CoV-2 infection. This clonotype turned up a few times. Antigen unknown. Attachment of unique molecular identifiers was made to individual cDNA molecules. TCRdb used MiXCR to reprocess the 5' RACE reads, holding one entry per CDR3 protein. The sample includes more than 65,000 distinct CDR3 sequences, about 4.9% of them seen just once. General observations from the study: There was a bias toward anti-spike CD8 responses in VDJdb matching, which missed private and CD4 specificities.

The receptor was derived from an adult who was a healthcare worker with PCR-confirmed SARS-CoV-2 infection or an uninfected control (not recorded which). The donor label of this sample is uncertain. Sequencing used whole blood, obtained at baseline.

The chain's CDR3 is CASSLPGGADNEQFF. The CDR3 DNA is TGTGCCAGCAGTTTGCCCGGGGGGGCCGACAATGAGCAGTTCTTC. V and J are TRBV28 and TRBJ2-1, with 8 positions matching TRBD2. This CDR3 region has 15 residues. J lost 5 bases, V lost 3 bases, and 6 bases had no gene match. The germline CDR1 and CDR2 sequences are MDHEN and SYDVKM. Looking up the rest from reference TRBV28 and TRBJ2-1 gives the full variable domain: DVKVTQSSRYLVKRTGEKVFLECVQDMDHENMFWYRQDPGLGLRLIYFSYDVKMKEKGDIPEGYSVSREKKERFSLILESASTNQTSMYLCASSLPGGADNEQFFGPGTRLTVL.